The 20 T cell receptor beta chains listed next were all sequenced from one sample in a study of shared clonotypes between healthy human individuals. TCRdb's table, derived via immunoSEQ multiplex PCR, lists solely in-frame clones and lacks some. The sample records about half a million clones, more than 75% being singletons. The sample taken for sequencing was PBMCs. All receptors derive from a woman aged 40 to 50 in good health. Some clones in this sample may be carry-over from other donors' samples.

The V and J genes are TRBV5-1 and TRBJ2-7; the D gene could be TRBD1 or TRBD2 (5 bases each). The CDR3 is 15 residues long. V shed 0 bases and J shed 3 bases, with 13 bases lying between them. Looked up from germline, CDR1 is SGHRS and CDR2 is YFSETQ. CDR3 sequence (DNA): TGCGCCAGCAGCTTGGAAGGGGTTCGGGGCTACGAGCAGTACTTC. It yields the protein CASSLEGVRGYEQYF.

This chain joins TRBV5-6 and TRBJ1-4; D gene uncertain. This CDR3 contains 15 residues. Trimming took 0 bases from V and 2 from J, leaving 8 bases between them. Germline CDR1 SGHDT, CDR2 YYEEEE. This CDR3 reads CASSLVGVTNEKLFF. Here the CDR3 DNA reads TGTGCCAGCAGCTTGGTAGGCGTGACTAATGAAAAACTGTTTTTT.

In this sample, this clone turned up many times. The chain has TRBV9 and TRBJ1-2; D is uncertain. V was shortened by 3 bases and J by 2 bases, with 5 bases between the two germline ends. Germline V CDR1 and CDR2: SGDLS, YYNGEE. This CDR3 spans 12 amino acids. This chain's CDR3 is CASSEANYGYTF. CDR3 sequence (DNA): TGTGCCAGCAGCGAAGCGAACTATGGCTACACCTTC. Based on the CDR3 plus reference TRBV9 and TRBJ1-2, the full variable domain is DSGVTQTPKHLITATGQRVTLRCSPRSGDLSVYWYQQSLDQGLQFLIQYYNGEERAKGNILERFSAQQFPDLHSELNLSSLELGDSALYFCASSEANYGYTFGSGTRLTVV.

V is TRBV7-2 and J is TRBJ2-2; D ambiguous. Between the trimmed V and J ends, which lost 2 bases and 0 bases, there was a span of 7 bases. CDR1 and CDR2 (germline): SGHTA, FQGNSA. CDR3 length: 15 amino acids. CDR3 coding DNA: TGTGCCAGCAGCTTAAGGATACCGAACACCGGGGAGCTGTTTTTT. Translation: CASSLRIPNTGELFF.

This sequence joins TRBV2 and TRBJ2-6; tentatively, D is TRBD1 (5 bases). Trimming stripped 9 bases from V and 1 base from J, with 13 bases between. The germline V gene encodes CDR1 SNHLY and CDR2 FYNNEI. This CDR3 is 15 amino acids long. CDR3 region: CASGETASGANVLTF. The CDR3 DNA follows: TGTGCCAGTGGCGAGACAGCGTCTGGGGCCAACGTCCTGACTTTC.

This clone has only one observation. V gene TRBV28 combines with J gene TRBJ2-5; D not certain. The V gene's germline CDR1 is MDHEN and CDR2 SYDVKM. The CDR3 is 12 amino acids. The V and J ends lost 2 bases and 5 bases respectively, with 6 bases between them. In DNA form, the CDR3 reads TGTGCCAGCAGTTTAAATGGGGAGACCCAGTACTTC. The encoded protein is CASSLNGETQYF. The whole variable domain, filled in from reference TRBV28 and TRBJ2-5, reads DVKVTQSSRYLVKRTGEKVFLECVQDMDHENMFWYRQDPGLGLRLIYFSYDVKMKEKGDIPEGYSVSREKKERFSLILESASTNQTSMYLCASSLNGETQYFGPGTRLLVL.

V usage is TRBV11-1 and J usage is TRBJ2-7; 7 nucleotides align to TRBD1. This CDR3 comprises 14 residues. Germline V gene lookup returns CDR1 SGHAT and CDR2 FQDESV (reference sequence). The J segment lost 2 bases and the V segment lost 5 bases, leaving 6 bases of the junction unmatched. CDR3 loop: CASSPWDRTYEQYF. The CDR3 DNA reads TGTGCCAGCAGCCCCTGGGACAGAACCTACGAGCAGTACTTC.

V and J are TRBV6-1 and TRBJ1-4; no reliable D call. The CDR3 runs 12 residues. V lost 0 bases and J 9 bases, leaving 5 bases between the germline ends. Germline assignment: CDR1 MNHNS and CDR2 SASEGT. The CDR3 region has the DNA TGTGCCAGCAGTGAAGCGGCGAAAAAACTGTTTTTT. Its protein product is CASSEAAKKLFF.

The rearrangement joins TRBV4-2 to TRBJ2-1, with TRBD2 matching 9 bases. This CDR3 is 16 amino acids long. Per the germline V gene, CDR1 is LGHNA and CDR2 is YNFKEQ. Trimming took 4 bases from V and 4 from J; bases not matched to a gene: 8. CDR3 nucleotide sequence: TGTGCCAGCAGCCCCATACTAGCGGGTTTTTACAATGAGCAGTTCTTC. Its protein product is CASSPILAGFYNEQFF.

The gene calls are TRBV7-6 and TRBJ1-1; 8 bases align to TRBD1. The CDR3 sequence is 16 residues long. After removal of 4 bases from V and 2 bases from J, the junction contained 9 bases not matched to a gene. Germline V CDR1 and CDR2: SGHVS, FNYEAQ. CDR3 sequence reads: CASSSHRDRPNTEAFF. The CDR3 coding sequence is TGTGCCAGCAGCTCGCACCGGGACAGGCCCAACACTGAAGCTTTCTTT.

J is TRBJ2-1 and V is TRBV29-1; D is unresolved. Trimming cost V 2 bases and J 15 bases, with 11 bases left between them. The CDR3 totals 10 residues. Germline-derived CDR1 and CDR2 are SQVTM and ANQGSEA. The CDR3 DNA sequence: TGCAGCGTTGAAATGGGCTGGCGGTTCTTC. This codes for CSVEMGWRFF.

This sequence joins TRBV9 and TRBJ2-7, with 7 bases that match TRBD1. V shed 4 bases and J 2 bases; nucleotides not matched to a gene: 9. Germline loops: CDR1 SGDLS, CDR2 YYNGEE. This CDR3 region has 15 residues. For the CDR3, the DNA is TGTGCCAGCAGCCCACTTGGGACAGATACCTACGAGCAGTACTTC. The encoded protein is CASSPLGTDTYEQYF.

This rearrangement joins TRBV11-2 to TRBJ2-7; 7 nucleotides agree with TRBD1. CDR1 and CDR2 from the germline V gene are SGHAT and FQNNGV. V was pared by 5 bases and J by 5 bases, with 9 bases of the junction left unmatched. The CDR3 is 14 amino acids. Written as DNA, the CDR3 is TGTGCCAGCAGCCTGTCAGGGGGTCCCAACGAGCAGTACTTC. It yields the protein CASSLSGGPNEQYF.

The chain links TRBV5-1 to TRBJ2-6; D call uncertain. V dropped 0 bases and J dropped 0 bases, with 7 bases sitting between them. Germline loops: CDR1 SGHRS, CDR2 YFSETQ. The CDR3 contains 16 residues. This CDR3 reads CASSLGPDSGANVLTF. CDR3 DNA sequence: TGCGCCAGCAGCTTGGGGCCAGACTCTGGGGCCAACGTCCTGACTTTC.

CDR3 amino acids: CASSPRDAFTGYEQYF. DNA for the CDR3: TGTGCCAGCAGTCCCAGGGATGCTTTCACCGGGTACGAGCAGTACTTC. The V call is TRBV28, the J call TRBJ2-7, with D tentatively TRBD1 (5 bases). The CDR3 contains 16 residues. Trimming removed 5 bases from V and 4 bases from J, with 21 bases in between. The V gene's germline CDR1 is MDHEN and CDR2 SYDVKM.

The gene calls are TRBV28 and TRBJ1-1, with 8 nucleotides matching TRBD1. Germline-derived CDR1 and CDR2 are MDHEN and SYDVKM. With V trimmed by 5 bases and J by 0 bases, 14 bases remained unmatched. This CDR3 spans 18 amino acids. CDR3 sequence: CASSGQTRGRAMNTEAFF. Written as DNA, the CDR3 is TGTGCCAGCAGTGGGCAAACCAGGGGGCGAGCCATGAACACTGAAGCTTTCTTT.

This clone came up many times. Other DNA sequences in the same sample also yield this CDR3. The chain carries TRBV15 and TRBJ2-7; D ambiguous. From germline, CDR1 is LNHNV and CDR2 YYDKDF (reference sequence). The CDR3 length is 13 residues. Trimming left V 0 bases short and J 4 bases short, with 7 bases between. CDR3 sequence (DNA): TGTGCCACCAGCAGAGATGCCCGATACGAGCAGTACTTC. Its translation: CATSRDARYEQYF.

The chain couples TRBV11-2 to TRBJ1-6, with 9 bases identical to TRBD1. Looked up from germline, CDR1 is SGHAT and CDR2 is FQNNGV. The CDR3 covers 16 residues. V lost 5 bases, J lost 3 bases, and 5 bases stayed unmatched. CDR3 in amino acids: CASSTGQGHYNSPLHF. CDR3 nucleotides: TGTGCCAGCAGCACGGGACAGGGCCACTATAATTCACCCCTCCACTTT. Combining the CDR3 with reference TRBV11-2 and TRBJ1-6 gives the whole variable domain EAGVAQSPRYKIIEKRQSVAFWCNPISGHATLYWYQQILGQGPKLLIQFQNNGVVDDSQLPKDRFSAERLKGVDSTLKIQPAKLEDSAVYLCASSTGQGHYNSPLHFGNGTRLTVT.

This sequence joins TRBV27 and TRBJ1-1; a possible D gene is TRBD1 (6 bases). V was shortened by 4 bases and J by 6 bases, with 12 bases between the two germline ends. Germline values: CDR1 MNHEY, CDR2 SMNVEV (reference sequence). The CDR3 consists of 13 residues. DNA for the CDR3: TGTGCCAGCAGTTCCTGGGGGGGGCCTGAAGCTTTCTTT. Translation gives CASSSWGGPEAFF.

The chain has TRBV2 and TRBJ1-5, with a possible D match to TRBD1 (5 bases). The CDR3 runs to 15 residues. Germline V gene lookup returns CDR1 SNHLY and CDR2 FYNNEI. Trimming shortened V by 5 bases and J by 6 bases, and 17 bases separated the two germline ends. The CDR3 reads CASSPGLESRQPQHF. CDR3 nucleotide sequence: TGTGCCAGCAGTCCGGGACTAGAGTCACGTCAGCCCCAGCATTTT.